This record looks at one TCR beta chain sequence and its context. Its antigen is not known. CDR1 is SGDLS, CDR2 YYNGEE, per germline. V lost 4 bases and J lost 5, with 15 bases in between. The CDR3 consists of 14 residues. The sample belongs to a study of T cell responses to AZD1222 COVID-19 vaccine. Repertoires were generated with immunoSEQ multiplex PCR, while TCRdb's copy carries only in-frame clones and drops some. The sample has 150,000 or so clones, around nine tenths seen once; the top ten hold approximately 4.8%. The study, taken as a whole, reports: As reported, nearly half of all spike-specific TCRs target variant regions that are unmutated. Sampling captured repertoires only after the peak T cell response. At baseline, just 6 or 7 AZD1222 recipients tested seropositive. Donors were mostly white British, more females; clonal diversity possibly underestimated.

The sequence derives from an adult in good health. The starting material was peripheral blood, obtained on day 0 of AZD1222 vaccination. The chain links TRBV9 to TRBJ2-5, with D hard to call. CDR3 in amino acids: CASSSSSGRETQYF. CDR3 nucleotides: TGTGCCAGCAGCTCCAGTTCGGGTCGGGAGACCCAGTACTTC.